Included here is one T cell receptor beta chain sequence, with context. Sequenced by immunoSEQ multiplex PCR; TCRdb stores in-frame clones only, minus some. The table lists approximately 96,000 clones, 92% of them singletons. Trimming removed 5 bases from V and 6 bases from J; junction bases left unmatched: 2. The CDR3 loop spans 13 amino acids. The germline gives CDR1 LNHDA, CDR2 SQIVND (reference sequence). This sample was included in a study of T cell changes during pregnancy in multiple sclerosis. The chain employs TRBV19 and TRBJ2-3; 10 nucleotides agree with TRBD1. The source was peripheral blood, collected after pregnancy. The TCR originated in a female donor in good health, enrolled as a control in a pregnancy study. The CDR3 sequence: CASSDRGQDTQYF. DNA of the CDR3: TGTGCCAGTAGTGACAGGGGGCAGGATACGCAGTATTTT.